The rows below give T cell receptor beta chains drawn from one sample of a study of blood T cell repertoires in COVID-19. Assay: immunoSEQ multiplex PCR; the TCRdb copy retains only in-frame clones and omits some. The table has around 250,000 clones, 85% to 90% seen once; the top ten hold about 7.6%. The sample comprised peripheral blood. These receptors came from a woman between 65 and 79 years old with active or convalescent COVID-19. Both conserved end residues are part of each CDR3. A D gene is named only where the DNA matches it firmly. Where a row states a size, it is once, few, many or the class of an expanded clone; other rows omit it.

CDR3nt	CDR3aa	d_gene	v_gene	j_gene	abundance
TGTGCCAGCAGTGAAAGGGGATCTAGTTCTGGCTACACCTTC	CASSERGSSSGYTF	-	TRBV6-4	TRBJ1-2	-
TGTGCCAGCAGCTTAGTGCTGGGGGCGAGTGGTGGAAACACCATATATTTT	CASSLVLGASGGNTIYF	-	TRBV7-9	TRBJ1-3	-
TGTGCCAGCAGTTCAGGAGGACAGGGGTATGGCTACACCTTC	CASSSGGQGYGYTF	TRBD1	TRBV28	TRBJ1-2	few
TGTGCCAGCACAGGGGGAAACACTGAAGCTTTCTTT	CASTGGNTEAFF	TRBD1	TRBV27	TRBJ1-1	once
TGTGCCAGCAGCCCCGCGGGGGGGGTCGGATATTACAATGAGCAGTTCTTC	CASSPAGGVGYYNEQFF	TRBD2	TRBV7-9	TRBJ2-1	-
TGTGCCAGCTCACGACAGGGATCTGGAAACACCATATATTTT	CASSRQGSGNTIYF	TRBD1	TRBV18	TRBJ1-3	-
TGTGCCAGCAGCTCCACCGGGACGGACAGTGGTGAGCAGTTCTTC	CASSSTGTDSGEQFF	-	TRBV9	TRBJ2-1	-
TGTGCCAGCAGCTTGGGCGGACAAAGCCTCTACGAGCAGTACTTC	CASSLGGQSLYEQYF	-	TRBV5-4	TRBJ2-7	-
TGTGCCAGCTCACCGGGACAGTACTCTGGAAACACCATATATTTT	CASSPGQYSGNTIYF	TRBD1	TRBV18	TRBJ1-3	-
TGTGCCAGTAGTATCTACCCCACCCTAGCGGGGGCCACAGATACGCAGTATTTT	CASSIYPTLAGATDTQYF	TRBD2	TRBV19	TRBJ2-3	-